The next 17 T cell receptor beta chains were all read from a single sample in a study of T cells in Graves' hyperthyroidism and ophthalmopathy. TCR beta CDR3 region amplification was performed from RNA transcripts. The TCR CDR3 was amplified in a first-round RT-PCR using the HTBI primer set. TCRdb processed the multiplex PCR reads anew with MiXCR; each CDR3 protein has one entry. This sample yields about 540,000 distinct CDR3 sequences, of which just over 45% are seen a single time; approximately 8.2% belongs to the top ten. Sequencing was done on a sample of peripheral blood or thyroid tissue (not recorded which). Receptor source: a woman under 30 with Graves' hyperthyroidism.

This chain uses TRBV12-3 or TRBV12-4 with TRBJ2-7; D is unresolved. The CDR3 consists of 14 residues. V lost 5 bases and J 1 base, leaving 12 bases between the germline ends. CDR3 residues: CASSEAPGSYEQYF. CDR3 sequence (DNA): TGTGCCAGCAGTGAAGCGCCCGGTTCCTACGAGCAGTACTTC.

In this sample, this clonotype turned up many times. The chain carries TRBV2 and TRBJ1-1; tentative D call: TRBD1 (5 bases). CDR1 and CDR2 from the germline V gene are SNHLY and FYNNEI. The CDR3 sequence is 13 residues long. Trimming left V 3 bases short and J 6 bases short, with 11 bases between. In nucleotides, the CDR3 is TGTGCCAGCAGTGACAGGGTGAAGGCTGAAGCTTTCTTT. It encodes CASSDRVKAEAFF.

The CDR3 loop is CASSSGWRGRNEKLFF. The CDR3 nucleotides are TGTGCCAGCAGCTCAGGCTGGAGGGGGAGAAATGAAAAACTGTTTTTT. The chain is built from TRBV25-1 and TRBJ1-4; TRBD1 might be the D (6 bases). CDR1 and CDR2 (germline): MGHDK, SYGVNS. The CDR3 is 16 amino acids. Trimming took 6 bases from V and 5 from J, leaving 19 bases between them.

This clonotype was detected a few times. V gene TRBV7-9 combines with J gene TRBJ2-7; 7 nucleotides line up with TRBD1. Losses at the gene ends were 3 bases for V and 2 bases for J; bases not matched to a gene: 4. The CDR3 spans 14 residues. In germline, CDR1 is SEHNR, CDR2 FQNEAQ (reference sequence). CDR3 loop: CASSFWDRPYEQYF. The CDR3 DNA sequence: TGTGCCAGCAGCTTTTGGGACAGACCCTACGAGCAGTACTTC.

This clonotype was seen many times. The rearrangement links TRBV29-1 to TRBJ1-5; a weak D match, TRBD1 (6 bases). V gave up 7 bases and J gave up 3 bases, with 10 bases separating them. CDR3 length: 12 residues. Germline lookup yields CDR1 SQVTM and CDR2 ANQGSEA. The CDR3 DNA follows: TGCAGCGCTACAGGGCCCAATCAGCCCCAGCATTTT. Translated, it gives CSATGPNQPQHF.

The chain joins TRBV19 to TRBJ2-7; the D gene is possibly TRBD2 (6 bases). V shed 0 bases and J shed 3 bases, with 9 bases lying between them. The CDR3 covers 14 residues. The germline V gene has CDR1 LNHDA and CDR2 SQIVND (reference sequence). DNA of the CDR3: TGTGCCAGTAGTATAGAGGGGGGAGACTACGAGCAGTACTTC. Its protein product is CASSIEGGDYEQYF.

This clonotype was seen at least ten times. The J gene is TRBJ1-2, the V gene TRBV7-8; maybe TRBD1 (6 bases). Trimming left V 5 bases short and J 4 bases short, with 17 bases between. This CDR3 region has 15 residues. Germline V gene sequence: CDR1 SGHVS, CDR2 FQNEAQ. CDR3 in DNA: TGTGCCAGCAGCGTAAACAGGGCCGTAGGCTATGGCTACACCTTC. This gives the protein CASSVNRAVGYGYTF. The complete variable domain, with remaining parts taken from reference TRBV7-8 and TRBJ1-2, reads GAGVSQSPRYKVAKRGQDVALRCDPISGHVSLFWYQQALGQGPEFLTYFQNEAQLDKSGLPSDRFFAERPEGSVSTLKIQRTQQEDSAVYLCASSVNRAVGYGYTFGSGTRLTVV.

In its sample, this clonotype was seen many times. CDR3 DNA sequence: TGTGCCAGCAGGGACAGGGGAAATTCACCCCTCCACTTT. It translates to CASRDRGNSPLHF. The chain employs TRBV2 and TRBJ1-6; 9 bases line up with TRBD1. The V segment lost 6 bases and the J segment 7 bases; nucleotides outside the gene matches: 1. The CDR3 covers 13 residues. Germline V lookup: CDR1 SNHLY, CDR2 FYNNEI. Looking up the rest from reference TRBV2 and TRBJ1-6 gives the full variable domain: EPEVTQTPSHQVTQMGQEVILRCVPISNHLYFYWYRQILGQKVEFLVSFYNNEISEKSEIFDDQFSVERPDGSNFTLKIRSTKLEDSAMYFCASRDRGNSPLHFGNGTRLTVT.

The V call is TRBV20-1, the J call TRBJ2-7; D remains ambiguous. Germline V gene sequence: CDR1 DFQATT, CDR2 SNEGSKA (reference sequence). The CDR3 has 12 amino acids. Trimming left V 3 bases short and J 3 bases short, with 9 bases between. The CDR3 DNA follows: TGCAGTGCTAGGGTTTACGGCTACGAGCAGTACTTC. It yields the protein CSARVYGYEQYF.

The chain has TRBV13 and TRBJ2-6; D is possibly TRBD1 (7 bases). The germline gives CDR1 PRHDT, CDR2 FYEKMQ (reference sequence). This CDR3 region has 17 residues. V gave up 7 bases and J gave up 4 bases, with 20 bases separating them. This CDR3 reads CASTGGLGYVGANVLTF. CDR3 DNA sequence: TGTGCCAGCACAGGGGGACTTGGGTATGTAGGGGCCAACGTCCTGACTTTC.

In regard to this clonotype: At one end, the junction sequence differs from germline, possibly due to a read error. The chain couples TRBV10-3 to TRBJ2-7; 7 bases are a match to TRBD2. This CDR3 region has 13 residues. CDR1 is ENHRY and CDR2 is SYGVKD in the germline V gene. CDR3 loop: CASSGTTGGEQYF. CDR3 DNA: TGTGCCAGCAGTGGGACTACCGGGGGAGAGCAGTACTTC.

Of note for this clonotype: A junction end diverges from the germline sequence, so it may reflect a read error. V usage is TRBV7-2 and J usage is TRBJ2-7; TRBD2 matches at 9 bases. Germline V gene lookup returns CDR1 SGHTA and CDR2 FQGNSA. The CDR3 consists of 15 residues. The CDR3 sequence is CASSLASGTTYEQYF. CDR3 DNA: TGCGCCAGCAGCTTGGCTAGCGGGACTACCTACGAGCAGTACTTC. Together with reference TRBV7-2 and TRBJ2-7, the CDR3 gives the full variable domain: GAGVSQSPSNKVTEKGKDVELRCDPISGHTALYWYRQSLGQGLEFLIYFQGNSAPDKSGLPSDRFSAERTGGSVSTLTIQRTQQEDSAVYLCASSLASGTTYEQYFGPGTRLTVT.

This clonotype was detected ten times or more. The V gene is TRBV24-1, the J gene TRBJ1-2; possible D gene TRBD1, 5 bases. Germline CDR1 and CDR2: KGHDR and SFDVKD. CDR3 size: 16 residues. V was shortened by 3 bases and J by 2 bases, with 15 bases between the two germline ends. As DNA, the CDR3 is TGTGCCACCAGTGATCCTCGAACCCGGGGGAACTATGGCTACACCTTC. Translation gives CATSDPRTRGNYGYTF.

V usage is TRBV25-1 and J usage is TRBJ1-6; the D gene is possibly TRBD1 (6 bases). The CDR3 contains 15 residues. Trimming removed 3 bases at V and 9 bases at J, with 15 bases between. Germline V gene lookup returns CDR1 MGHDK and CDR2 SYGVNS. The CDR3 here is CASSERGRGGSPLHF. In nucleotides, the CDR3 is TGTGCCAGCAGTGAGAGGGGCAGGGGTGGTTCACCCCTCCACTTT.

V usage is TRBV29-1 and J usage is TRBJ1-2; 8 nucleotides align to TRBD1. Germline CDR1 and CDR2: SQVTM and ANQGSEA. The CDR3 has 10 amino acids. With 6 bases clipped from V and 8 bases from J, the junction kept 2 bases outside the gene matches. CDR3 DNA sequence: TGCAGCGTCGGGGACAGGGGCTACACCTTC. Encoded protein: CSVGDRGYTF.

A remark on this clonotype: A read error is possible here, since a much larger clone lies one base away. V is TRBV7-9 and J is TRBJ2-5; TRBD2 aligns across 11 bases. Trimming removed 5 bases from V and 3 bases from J; junction bases left unmatched: 5. The length of the CDR3 is 15 residues. Germline V gene lookup returns CDR1 SEHNR and CDR2 FQNEAQ (reference sequence). CDR3 amino acids: CASSPFSGREETQYF. The CDR3 DNA follows: TGTGCCAGCAGCCCTTTTAGCGGGAGGGAAGAGACCCAGTACTTC. Complete variable domain (other parts from reference TRBV7-9 and TRBJ2-5): DTGVSQNPRHKITKRGQNVTFRCDPISEHNRLYWYRQTLGQGPEFLTYFQNEAQLEKSRLLSDRFSAERPKGSFSTLEIQRTEQGDSAMYLCASSPFSGREETQYFGPGTRLLVL.

In this sample, this clonotype turned up many times. This rearrangement joins TRBV7-2 to TRBJ1-6; D gene uncertain. The V gene's germline CDR1 is SGHTA and CDR2 FQGNSA. The CDR3 runs to 13 residues. Trimming left V 4 bases short and J 14 bases short, with 15 bases between. Here the CDR3 reads CASSYEPEGALHF. The CDR3 DNA is TGTGCCAGCAGCTATGAACCGGAAGGAGCCCTCCACTTT.